The T cell receptor (beta chain) under discussion was sequenced for a study of technical replicates of blood from a few donors (dated by TCRdb to about 2017). Worth noting for this clone: There is no known antigen for this receptor. No much larger clone exists at a distance of one base, and base qualities are not known.

The library came from the immunoSEQ multiplex PCR assay. The source is immuneACCESS, and TCRdb retained only in-frame sequences with V and J called. Part of the clones is not carried over; for the studies checked, unresolved V genes explain less than half of this, and the remainder is unexplained. The sample table contains about 70,000 clones; only one count was recorded for roughly 97% of them. The top ten clones comprise 0.2% to 0.25% of the sample. Measured from the cysteine to the phenylalanine, the CDR3 is 14 residues long. This entry keeps only the CDR3 DNA: 42 bases, framed from base 1. Trimming leaves V shorter by 7 bases and J shorter by 1 base, with the junction holding 4 bases beyond the gene matches. As encoded in the germline V gene, CDR1 is SQVTM while CDR2 is ANQGSEA.

This TCR was sampled from a human donor in good health. Sequenced material: T cells isolated from PBMCs. This chain joins TRBV29-1 to TRBJ2-6; 7 bases in between match TRBD2. The nucleotides read TGCAGCGCGGGGGGAGGGTCTGGGGCCAACGTCCTGACTTTC. Translated, it gives CSAGGGSGANVLTF.